Sequencing of this T cell receptor (beta chain) was carried out in a study of neurological immune-mediated disorders. Study results and caveats: Among expanded clones, no CDR3 amino acid sequences were shared across subjects, a pattern suggesting private repertoires in all groups. The greatest TCR clonal expansion appeared in HTLV-1-associated myelopathy and the smallest, falling below healthy controls, in multiple sclerosis.

The cDNA was produced through 5'RACE with 10-nucleotide random UMIs. TCRdb analysed the 5' RACE reads with MiXCR anew, one entry per CDR3 protein. Here the sample spans 53,000 or so distinct CDR3 sequences, roughly 8% being singletons. This clonotype was observed many times. The antigen remains undetermined. CDR3 length: 18 amino acids. CDR1 LGHNA and CDR2 YNFKEQ come from the germline V gene. Trimming removed 1 base from V and 3 bases from J; junction bases left unmatched: 10. Time point in this sample: longitudinal time-point 3. The chain has TRBV4-2 and TRBJ2-3; 10 bases map to TRBD2. Sequencing used PBMCs. The sequence was collected from a woman between 35 and 50 years old in good health. For the CDR3, the DNA is TGTGCCAGCAGCCAAGTGGATAGCGGGGGGCCGGGGACAGATACGCAGTATTTT. Amino acid sequence: CASSQVDSGGPGTDTQYF.